The 29 T cell receptor beta chains reported below all come from one sample, sequenced in a study of regulatory T cells in long-lasting Graves disease. The sample's time point: newly diagnosed GD, antithyroid drugs for less than 3 months. RNA from PBMCs was the source of the TCR library. Relying on iRepertoire HTBI primers and Arm-PCR of CDR3 regions, the team built TCR beta libraries. TCRdb used MiXCR to reprocess the multiplex PCR reads, holding one entry per CDR3 protein. The data show about 430,000 distinct CDR3 sequences, roughly 15% seen once. These same data were also listed under a study on T cells in Graves' hyperthyroidism and ophthalmopathy.

Source: peripheral blood mononuclear cells (PBMCs), taken at new diagnosis, from a patient treated with antithyroid drugs. Every receptor here comes from a woman aged 40 to 50 with Graves disease.

V usage is TRBV10-2 and J usage is TRBJ2-1; 12 bases map to TRBD2. The junction had 6 bases not matched to a gene; V was cut back by 6 bases and J by 9 bases. In germline, CDR1 is WSHSY, CDR2 SAAADI. There are 14 residues in the CDR3. The CDR3 here is CASSPSGRAAEQFF. For the CDR3, the DNA is TGCGCCAGCAGCCCTAGCGGGAGGGCCGCTGAGCAGTTCTTC.

This clonotype was seen at least ten times. The rearrangement joins TRBV9 to TRBJ2-4; TRBD1 matches at 8 bases. The V and J ends lost 3 bases and 0 bases, in that order; junction bases with no gene match: 5. CDR3 length: 16 residues. The germline V gene encodes CDR1 SGDLS and CDR2 YYNGEE. CDR3 coding DNA: TGTGCCAGCAGCGCTGGGACAGGCCTAGCCAAAAACATTCAGTACTTC. It codes for CASSAGTGLAKNIQYF.

The chain combines TRBV15 with TRBJ2-1; 15 bases line up with TRBD2. The V gene end was trimmed by 8 bases and the J gene end by 2 bases; junction bases not matched to a gene: 10. CDR1 LNHNV and CDR2 YYDKDF come from the germline V gene (reference sequence). The CDR3 is made up of 18 amino acids. The CDR3 is CATRTGTSGRKAYNEQFF. The CDR3 DNA sequence: TGTGCCACCCGAACCGGGACTAGCGGGAGGAAAGCCTACAATGAGCAGTTCTTC.

This clonotype was counted at least ten times. The chain has TRBV11-3 and TRBJ2-7; D might be TRBD1 (6 bases). Per the germline V gene, CDR1 is SGHNT and CDR2 is YENEEA. Trimming removed 0 bases at V and 3 bases at J, with 9 bases between. The length of the CDR3 is 14 residues. In DNA, the CDR3 is TGTGCCAGCAGCTTAGAAGTGACAGGCTACGAGCAGTACTTC. As protein: CASSLEVTGYEQYF.

This clonotype was seen ten or more times. The chain recombines TRBV11-3 with TRBJ2-2; possible D gene TRBD1, 5 bases. The CDR3 extends over 15 amino acids. The V end was cut by 0 bases, the J end by 6 bases, with 11 bases between. The germline gives CDR1 SGHNT, CDR2 YENEEA. CDR3: CASSLEGVLSGELFF. CDR3 bases: TGTGCCAGCAGCTTAGAAGGGGTATTGTCCGGGGAGCTGTTTTTT. Full variable domain (rest looked up from reference TRBV11-3 and TRBJ2-2): EAGVVQSPRYKIIEKKQPVAFWCNPISGHNTLYWYLQNLGQGPELLIRYENEEAVDDSQLPKDRFSAERLKGVDSTLKIQPAELGDSAVYLCASSLEGVLSGELFFGEGSRLTVL.

About this clonotype: An end of the junction does not agree with germline; a read error may underlie this. The chain combines TRBV9 with TRBJ2-2, with D unclear. Germline V lookup: CDR1 SGDLS, CDR2 YYNGEE. The CDR3 is 15 amino acids. CDR3 amino acids: CASSPFGSNAGELFF. The CDR3 nucleotides read TGTGCCAGCAGCCCTTTCGGTTCGAACGCCGGGGAGCTGTTTTTT.

This clonotype was picked up many times. The chain uses TRBV18 and TRBJ2-3; no clear D gene. Between the trimmed V and J ends, which lost 2 bases and 6 bases, there was a span of 9 bases. This CDR3 has 13 amino acids. Germline CDR1 and CDR2: KGHSH and LQKENI. Here the CDR3 DNA reads TGTGCCAGCTCACCAAACCCATCGGATACGCAGTATTTT. As protein: CASSPNPSDTQYF.

This clonotype has a count of ten or more. This CDR3 is CSARDRVGTEKLFF. The CDR3 DNA sequence: TGCAGTGCTAGAGATCGGGTAGGGACTGAAAAACTGTTTTTT. The genes are TRBV20-1 and TRBJ1-4; TRBD1 is a possible D gene (5 bases). In germline, CDR1 is DFQATT, CDR2 SNEGSKA (reference sequence). V was cut by 0 bases and J by 7 bases, with 12 bases left in between. This CDR3 has 14 amino acids.

This clonotype showed up just a few times. This chain connects TRBV7-9 to TRBJ1-5; 10 nucleotides line up with TRBD1. V shed 1 base and J 4 bases; nucleotides not matched to a gene: 7. The length of the CDR3 is 17 residues. Germline V CDR1 and CDR2: SEHNR, FQNEAQ (reference sequence). The CDR3 region has the DNA TGTGCCAGCAGCTTAGGGTCCGGGACAGGGGATAATCAGCCCCAGCATTTT. This gives the protein CASSLGSGTGDNQPQHF.

This clonotype has ten or more counts. The chain joins TRBV29-1 to TRBJ1-2; D is ambiguous. With 3 bases removed from V and 5 bases from J, the gap between germline ends came to 7 bases. Germline loops: CDR1 SQVTM, CDR2 ANQGSEA. The CDR3 contains 11 residues. The CDR3 loop reads CSVDLGYGYTF. CDR3 DNA: TGCAGCGTTGATTTAGGATATGGCTACACCTTC.

This clonotype was recorded many times. This chain connects TRBV7-9 to TRBJ2-7; 9 bases agree with TRBD2. The CDR3 is 14 residues long. V lost 7 bases to trimming and J lost 5 bases; unmatched junction nucleotides: 9. Per germline, CDR1 SEHNR and CDR2 FQNEAQ (reference sequence). The CDR3 here is CASNQGLAWDEQYF. CDR3 nucleotide sequence: TGTGCCAGCAACCAGGGACTAGCTTGGGACGAGCAGTACTTC.

In this sample, this clonotype turned up a few times. The J gene is TRBJ1-4, the V gene TRBV20-1; D remains unclear. This CDR3 comprises 14 residues. The germline gives CDR1 DFQATT, CDR2 SNEGSKA (reference sequence). The V end was cut by 0 bases, the J end by 4 bases, with 9 bases between. CDR3 loop: CSAREGSYNEKLFF. The CDR3 DNA sequence: TGCAGTGCTAGAGAGGGGTCCTATAATGAAAAACTGTTTTTT.

The chain combines TRBV11-2 with TRBJ2-3; D is unresolved. The CDR3 covers 15 residues. Looked up from germline, CDR1 is SGHAT and CDR2 is FQNNGV. Trimming cost V 1 base and J 6 bases, with 14 bases left between them. CDR3 sequence (DNA): TGTGCCAGCAGCTTAGCCCCCGGCCCAGCTGATACGCAGTATTTT. It codes for CASSLAPGPADTQYF.

This clonotype was observed a few times. The rearrangement uses TRBV10-2 and TRBJ2-2; maybe TRBD1 (5 bases). CDR1 and CDR2 (germline): WSHSY, SAAADI. The CDR3 spans 12 residues. V lost 3 bases and J lost 9, with 8 bases in between. CDR3 DNA sequence: TGCGCCAGCAGTGATTCAGGGTGGGAGCTGTTTTTT. This codes for CASSDSGWELFF.

This clonotype was detected ten times or more. The chain has TRBV28 and TRBJ2-7; tentatively, D is TRBD2 (7 bases). The V gene lost 3 bases and the J gene lost 6 bases, with 24 bases spanning the gap. The germline gives CDR1 MDHEN, CDR2 SYDVKM. The CDR3 has 17 amino acids. CDR3 nucleotide sequence: TGTGCCAGCAGTTTTGGGGGGGGCATCGAGACGAGTCGCGAGCAGTACTTC. Translated, it gives CASSFGGGIETSREQYF.

The gene calls are TRBV7-2 and TRBJ2-1, with TRBD2 matching 8 bases. CDR1 SGHTA and CDR2 FQGNSA come from the germline V gene. CDR3 length equals 16 residues. Trimming removed 5 bases from V and 6 bases from J; junction bases left unmatched: 12. In DNA, the CDR3 is TGTGCCAGCAGCGGGGGGGGGGGCGGGAGGATCAATGAGCAGTTCTTC. It translates to CASSGGGGGRINEQFF. Drawing the rest from reference TRBV7-2 and TRBJ2-1, the complete variable domain is GAGVSQSPSNKVTEKGKDVELRCDPISGHTALYWYRQSLGQGLEFLIYFQGNSAPDKSGLPSDRFSAERTGGSVSTLTIQRTQQEDSAVYLCASSGGGGGRINEQFFGPGTRLTVL.

This clonotype came up many times. The CDR3 here is CASSYSRRDEQFF. The DNA for the CDR3 is TGTGCCAGCAGTTACAGTAGGAGGGATGAGCAGTTCTTC. The V and J genes are TRBV6-2 or TRBV6-3 and TRBJ2-1, with TRBD2 as a possible D gene (6 bases). The CDR3 contains 13 residues. V gave up 2 bases and J gave up 8 bases, with 10 bases separating them. From germline, CDR1 is MNHEY and CDR2 SVGEGT.

With respect to this clonotype: Just one base apart from a much larger clone, this may be a read error. As the CDR3 is not closed by the conserved phenylalanine or tryptophan, this likely results from a read error. V and J are TRBV3-1 and TRBJ1-1; D is ambiguous. Trimming took 6 bases from V and 1 from J, leaving 6 bases between them. Germline V gene data show CDR1 as LGHDT and CDR2 as YNNKEL (reference sequence). CDR3 length: 12 residues. Here the CDR3 DNA reads TGTGCCAGCAGGTTCGGGAACACTGAAGCTTTCTCT. It is translated as CASRFGNTEAFS.

This clonotype was recorded at least ten times. The chain links TRBV27 to TRBJ1-5; the D gene is possibly TRBD1 (5 bases). V lost 5 bases and J lost 1, with 9 bases in between. CDR1 and CDR2 from the germline V gene are MNHEY and SMNVEV (reference sequence). The CDR3 length is 14 residues. CDR3 sequence: CASSPQGSNQPQHF. CDR3 nucleotide sequence: TGTGCCAGCAGTCCCCAGGGAAGCAATCAGCCCCAGCATTTT.

The genes are TRBV18 and TRBJ2-7; D is unresolved. Germline-derived CDR1 and CDR2 are KGHSH and LQKENI. The germline V and J ends were trimmed by 2 bases and 2 bases, with 13 bases remaining between them. The length of the CDR3 is 15 residues. For the CDR3, the DNA is TGTGCCAGCTCACCAGTGTCCGGCAGTGCCTACGAGCAGTACTTC. Protein: CASSPVSGSAYEQYF.

The chain uses TRBV20-1 and TRBJ2-5, with 7 bases that match TRBD1. The CDR3 is 17 residues long. The junction had 14 bases not matched to a gene; V was cut back by 3 bases and J by 1 base. In germline, CDR1 is DFQATT, CDR2 SNEGSKA (reference sequence). The CDR3 bases are TGCAGTGCTAGTGCCGTACCGGGACAGAGATTCCAAGAGACCCAGTACTTC. This translates into CSASAVPGQRFQETQYF.

This clonotype was recorded at least ten times. This chain links TRBV7-2 with TRBJ2-1; D remains ambiguous. The CDR3 is made up of 15 amino acids. The germline CDR1 and CDR2 sequences are SGHTA and FQGNSA. Between the trimmed V and J ends, which lost 4 bases and 6 bases, there was a span of 16 bases. The CDR3 sequence is CASSSGPVVGNEQFF. CDR3 DNA sequence: TGTGCCAGCAGCTCCGGGCCCGTTGTCGGCAATGAGCAGTTCTTC. The whole variable domain, filled in from reference TRBV7-2 and TRBJ2-1, reads GAGVSQSPSNKVTEKGKDVELRCDPISGHTALYWYRQSLGQGLEFLIYFQGNSAPDKSGLPSDRFSAERTGGSVSTLTIQRTQQEDSAVYLCASSSGPVVGNEQFFGPGTRLTVL.

This clonotype was recorded many times. The rearrangement joins TRBV12-3 or TRBV12-4 to TRBJ2-7, with 7 bases that match TRBD1. The CDR3 covers 15 residues. Trimming removed 6 bases from V and 0 bases from J; junction bases left unmatched: 8. Here the CDR3 reads CASRGWDSFSYEQYF. CDR3 sequence (DNA): TGTGCCAGCAGGGGCTGGGACAGCTTCTCCTACGAGCAGTACTTC.

This clonotype was counted at least ten times. The chain has TRBV28 and TRBJ2-7; the D is unclear. The CDR3 runs to 14 residues. From germline, CDR1 is MDHEN and CDR2 SYDVKM. V was shortened by 2 bases and J by 2 bases, with 10 bases between the two germline ends. For the CDR3, the DNA is TGTGCCAGCAGTTTACAATGGAAGACCTACGAGCAGTACTTC. Translated, it gives CASSLQWKTYEQYF.

There are a few counts of this clonotype. The V and J genes are TRBV20-1 and TRBJ2-5; weak D call: TRBD2 (6 bases). V gave up 1 base and J gave up 5 bases, with 14 bases separating them. Looked up from germline, CDR1 is DFQATT and CDR2 is SNEGSKA (reference sequence). The CDR3 has 14 residues. In DNA form, the CDR3 reads TGCAGTGCTAGAGGTCACCCTAGCGATGAGACCCAGTACTTC. Its protein product is CSARGHPSDETQYF.

This clonotype was found many times. The chain uses TRBV12-3 or TRBV12-4 and TRBJ2-1; 10 bases fit TRBD2. The CDR3 consists of 15 residues. V lost 3 bases and J lost 9; bases outside the gene matches: 8. This chain's CDR3 is CASSFPGLARGEQFF. DNA for the CDR3: TGTGCCAGCAGTTTCCCGGGACTAGCGAGGGGTGAGCAGTTCTTC.

This clonotype showed up many times. The CDR3: CAITSTSTDTQYF. The DNA of the CDR3 is TGTGCCATTACATCTACTAGCACAGATACGCAGTATTTT. This chain uses TRBV28 with TRBJ2-3; D not resolved. V lost 10 bases and J lost 0, with 11 bases in between. This CDR3 has 13 residues. Germline CDR1 and CDR2: MDHEN and SYDVKM.

The chain links TRBV6-2 or TRBV6-3 to TRBJ2-5; TRBD2 matches 10 bases. The ends lost 2 bases at V and 5 bases at J; junction bases unmatched: 5. The CDR3 is made up of 15 amino acids. CDR1 and CDR2 from the germline V gene are MNHEY and SVGEGT. The CDR3 loop reads CASSYEASGSETQYF. CDR3 DNA sequence: TGTGCCAGCAGTTACGAGGCTAGCGGGAGTGAGACCCAGTACTTC.

Regarding this clonotype: A single base separates this from a much larger clone, so it may be a read error. This rearrangement joins TRBV11-3 to TRBJ2-2; weak D call: TRBD1 (5 bases). Germline values: CDR1 SGHNT, CDR2 YENEEA. V lost 3 bases, J lost 7 bases, and 15 bases lay in between. The CDR3 is made up of 15 amino acids. CDR3: CASSFASQGRGELFF. The CDR3, as DNA: TGTGCCAGCAGCTTTGCATCCCAGGGCCGCGGGGAGCTGTTTTTT.